This TCR beta chain emerged from a study of T cell changes during pregnancy in multiple sclerosis (dated by TCRdb to the late 2010s). About the full investigation: The study examined how the T cell repertoire changed over the course of pregnancy in women with multiple sclerosis.

Based on the germline V gene, the CDR1 and CDR2 sequences are KGHSH and LQKENI. The CDR3 contains 15 residues, cysteine and phenylalanine counted. Of the read, only the CDR3 DNA is kept; its 45 bases are in frame from base 1. The junction carries 17 bases between V and J, which are trimmed by 4 bases and 7 bases respectively. Worth noting for this clone: Its binding antigen is unknown. Base-call qualities are not available, and no considerably larger clone is one nucleotide away.

Receptors were amplified or captured by the immunoSEQ multiplex PCR assay. Sourced from immuneACCESS, this table was stored by TCRdb with only in-frame sequences that have V and J called. A share of the clones is absent; for the studies checked, an unresolved V gene accounts for under half, and the remainder has no known explanation. This sample comprises fewer than 75,000 clones, around 93% of them detected only once. Around 3.5% of the sample lies in the top ten. The material was peripheral blood, obtained after pregnancy. In this chain, TRBV18 is recombined with TRBJ2-1, and perhaps TRBD1 as D gene, on 6 matching bases. This sequence was found in a female donor in good health, enrolled as a control in a pregnancy study. The DNA is TGTGCCAGCTCACAGGAAAGGGGGAAGGGAAATGAGCAGTTCTTC. Its coded protein is CASSQERGKGNEQFF.